What follows is one T cell receptor beta chain and its context. Its target is not known. Data came from immunoSEQ multiplex PCR; TCRdb stores just in-frame clones and leaves some out. This table holds a few million clones, approximately 90% found once. In the CD4+ fraction, cells were divided into CD45RA+ naive and CD45RA-negative memory subsets. The CDR3 has 14 residues. Germline V gives CDR1 MNHEY, CDR2 SVGAGI. The junction had 4 bases not matched to a gene; V was cut back by 5 bases and J by 3 bases. This sample was included in a study of shared clonotypes between healthy human individuals. Study details: Researchers assigned three CD4 naive, three CD4 memory, two CD8 naive and one CD8 memory plate to each donor.

Overall study findings and caveats: Non-shared clonotypes had lower generation probabilities than those shared by all four donors.

The sequence came from a man aged 18 to 30 in good health. The gene calls are TRBV6-5 and TRBJ1-1; 9 positions agree with TRBD1. What was sequenced was naive CD4+ T cells sorted from blood. The subset denotes: CD45RA+ positively selected. The CDR3 reads CASSRTGADTEAFF. The CDR3 DNA follows: TGTGCCAGCAGTAGGACAGGGGCCGACACTGAAGCTTTCTTT.